The T cell receptor beta chain described here comes from a study of cytomegalovirus exposure and HLA in healthy donors. At the level of the study: From donors who were HLA-typed, an early data release held about 89 million unique TCRs.

As concerns this clone: What it binds is unknown.

Study-wide points: After further analysis at a later stage, 15,000 to 20,000 TCR beta sequences were associated with HLA alleles at 0.05 false discovery rate. Rarity characterized most TCR sequences, yet some public TCRs appeared in many donors.

A multiplex PCR was run with 60 Vbeta primers and 13 Jbeta primers. In the authors' workflow: Later reanalysis found 80 million or so unique TCR beta chains, 10 million to 14 million of them shared. The protocol was immunoSEQ multiplex PCR, while the TCRdb copy is restricted to in-frame clones and leaves out a portion. The V and J calls and clone size are taken from that table; D and trimming were inferred from the DNA. This table holds around 150,000 clones, about 76% found once. The J segment lost 0 bases and the V segment lost 2 bases, leaving 7 bases of the junction unmatched. The CDR3 has 16 residues. CDR1 SGHVS and CDR2 FQNEAQ come from the germline V gene.

The sample taken for sequencing was PBMCs. The J gene is TRBJ2-7, the V gene TRBV7-8, with 7 bases identical to TRBD1. This TCR came from a human donor in good health. CDR3 region: CASSLFGTESSYEQYF. DNA for the CDR3: TGTGCCAGCAGCTTATTTGGGACAGAGAGCTCCTACGAGCAGTACTTC.